This T cell receptor beta chain was sequenced for a study of technical replicates of blood from several donors (dated by TCRdb to about 2017). Libraries were constructed by the immunoSEQ multiplex PCR assay. In its TCRdb copy, this immuneACCESS table keeps in-frame sequences only and misses some clones. Where compared with another copy, unresolved V genes explain less than half of these, and the others have no known cause. This sample holds some 70,000 clones; approximately 90% were observed only once. The ten biggest clones cover under 0.5% of the sample. About this clone itself: Its antigen is not yet known. Base-call qualities are not available, and no considerably larger clone is one nucleotide away.

The CDR3 runs 14 residues from the cysteine to the phenylalanine. Only the CDR3 DNA stays, 42 bases, in frame from base 1. CDR1 SGHTA and CDR2 FQGNSA are derived from the germline V gene. The germline ends are 14 bases apart after V is trimmed by 5 bases and J by 3 bases. The sample was T cells isolated from PBMCs. The receptor comes from a human donor in good health. The chain uses TRBV7-2 and TRBJ2-7; TRBD1 is perhaps the D gene, given 6 matching bases. This receptor carries the CDR3 CASSRNRDGYEQYF. The sequenced DNA: TGTGCCAGCAGCCGTAACAGGGATGGCTACGAGCAGTACTTC.